This TCR beta chain was sequenced for a study of metastatic and nonmetastatic thyroid tumors. This CDR3 has 16 amino acids. Losses at the gene ends were 0 bases for V and 5 bases for J; bases not matched to a gene: 6. In germline, CDR1 is DFQATT, CDR2 SNEGSKA (reference sequence). Study-wide findings and caveats: Benign nodules were reported to have significantly lower TCR beta diversity than malignant thyroid tumors, in blood and tumor.

Details on this clone: The antigen is not known.

The authors' processing: The study took CDR3 differences across clinicopathological groups and made a distant-metastasis classifier for papillary thyroid cancer from them. TCRdb reprocessed the PCR reads via MiXCR. The V and J calls were not made by the authors but by TCRdb's processing. Of roughly 16,000 clones in the sample, about 29% were seen once. None of the patients had undergone any treatment ahead of thyroid surgery. The receptor was derived from a male donor with papillary thyroid cancer or a benign thyroid nodule (not recorded which). Some clones in this sample may be carry-over from other donors' samples. Sequencing used tumor tissue. The chain joins TRBV20-1 to TRBJ2-2; 10 positions agree with TRBD1. CDR3 region: CSARDPGQGITGELFF. CDR3 DNA sequence: TGCAGTGCTAGAGATCCGGGACAGGGGATTACCGGGGAGCTGTTTTTT.